One and the same sample provided the 29 T cell receptor beta chains below, sequenced in a study of regulatory T cells in long-lasting Graves disease. Both iRepertoire HTBI primers and Arm-PCR of CDR3 regions were used to build the TCR beta libraries. TCRdb called the multiplex PCR reads again in MiXCR, with one record for every CDR3 protein. The data contain about 440,000 distinct CDR3 sequences, around 17% of them seen just once; the ten biggest clones take up about 10%. Time point here: newly diagnosed GD, antithyroid drugs for less than 3 months. The TCR library was made from RNA that had been extracted from PBMCs in TRIzol. These data also formed part of another study, on T cells in Graves' hyperthyroidism and ophthalmopathy.

The sample was peripheral blood mononuclear cells (PBMCs), taken at new diagnosis, from a patient treated with antithyroid drugs. Receptor source: a woman in her 30s with Graves disease.

By proportion, this clonotype is large. This chain joins TRBV11-2 and TRBJ2-1; the D gene is possibly TRBD2 (5 bases). In germline, CDR1 is SGHAT, CDR2 FQNNGV. CDR3 length: 14 amino acids. The V end was cut by 5 bases, the J end by 9 bases, with 17 bases between. This chain's CDR3 is CASSREISLGEQFF. DNA for the CDR3: TGTGCCAGCAGCAGGGAGATCTCGCTAGGTGAGCAGTTCTTC.

This clonotype has at least ten counts. The rearrangement links TRBV30 to TRBJ1-1; TRBD1 agrees at 10 bases. Per germline, CDR1 GTSNPN and CDR2 SVGIG (reference sequence). The CDR3 extends over 12 amino acids. V lost 4 bases, J lost 11 bases, and 7 bases stayed unmatched. CDR3 sequence: CAWIRTGGLAFF. The CDR3 nucleotides read TGTGCCTGGATTCGGACAGGGGGTTTGGCTTTCTTT.

This clonotype appeared a few times. A much bigger clone sits one base away, suggesting this may be a read error. For the CDR3, the DNA is TGTGCCACCAGTGGAGGGGACAGGGGAAAGCGTACGCAGTATTTT. Translating it yields CATSGGDRGKRTQYF. The chain carries TRBV24-1 and TRBJ2-3; 10 nucleotides line up with TRBD1. This CDR3 contains 15 residues. Germline lookup yields CDR1 KGHDR and CDR2 SFDVKD. After removal of 5 bases from V and 8 bases from J, the junction contained 9 bases not matched to a gene.

Of note for this clonotype: A much larger clone lies a single base off, so this may be a read error. The chain carries TRBV28 and TRBJ2-7; D unclear. Germline CDR1 MDHEN, CDR2 SYDVKM. This CDR3 is built from 13 residues. DNA of the CDR3: TGTACCAGCAGGCTACTCGCGTCGGACGAGCAGTACTTC. Translating it yields CTSRLLASDEQYF.

In its sample, this clonotype was seen many times. This sequence joins TRBV4-3 and TRBJ2-3, with D maybe TRBD1 (7 bases). V was pared by 0 bases and J by 3 bases, with 16 bases between. The CDR3 has 17 residues. From germline, CDR1 is LGHNA and CDR2 YSLEER. Written as DNA, the CDR3 is TGCGCCAGCAGCCAAGACAGGGGGACGGGGAGGACAGATACGCAGTATTTT. It codes for CASSQDRGTGRTDTQYF.

In this sample, this clonotype turned up a few times. This chain connects TRBV5-4 to TRBJ2-5; D gene uncertain. The J call could be wrong; TRBJ2-1 is a better fit for the DNA end. The CDR3 extends over 13 amino acids. CDR1 SGHNT and CDR2 YYREEE come from the germline V gene (reference sequence). The CDR3 is CASSLFFNNEQFF. The CDR3, as DNA: TGTGCCAGCAGCTTGTTCTTCAACAATGAGCAGTTCTTC.

This clonotype was counted at least ten times. J is TRBJ1-5 and V is TRBV28, with a weak D call TRBD1 (5 bases). V was clipped by 7 bases and J by 0 bases, with 13 bases between them. CDR1 is MDHEN, CDR2 SYDVKM, per germline. The CDR3 length is 15 residues. The CDR3 DNA reads as TGTGCCAGCACCCCCAATCAGGGTAGCAATCAGCCCCAGCATTTT. It yields the protein CASTPNQGSNQPQHF.

This clonotype has a count of ten or more. The chain recombines TRBV5-1 with TRBJ2-1; 10 positions agree with TRBD1. Per the germline V gene, CDR1 is SGHRS and CDR2 is YFSETQ. The CDR3 extends over 15 amino acids. V gave up 4 bases and J gave up 8 bases; unmatched junction bases: 9. The CDR3 region has the DNA TGCGCCAGCAGCCTTGGGGGACAGGGGTTCGATGAGCAGTTCTTC. Translated, it gives CASSLGGQGFDEQFF.

Notes on this clonotype: This may be a read error: a much more frequent sequence differs by one nucleotide. The chain has TRBV12-3 or TRBV12-4 and TRBJ1-4; TRBD1 matches 9 bases. Trimming removed 7 bases from V and 5 bases from J; junction bases left unmatched: 8. The CDR3 is 15 residues long. The CDR3 nucleotides read TGTGCCAGCACCGTATGGGGGACAGGGAATGAAAAACTGTTTTTT. It encodes CASTVWGTGNEKLFF.

This clonotype was counted ten times or more. This rearrangement joins TRBV7-9 to TRBJ2-7, with a weak D call TRBD1 (5 bases). CDR1 SEHNR and CDR2 FQNEAQ come from the germline V gene (reference sequence). The CDR3 is 13 amino acids. Trimming stripped 4 bases from V and 3 bases from J, with 10 bases between. In nucleotides, the CDR3 is TGTGCCAGCAGCTGGGGCGACAACTACGAGCAGTACTTC. This codes for CASSWGDNYEQYF.

The chain is built from TRBV9 and TRBJ2-1; no clear D gene. CDR1 SGDLS and CDR2 YYNGEE come from the germline V gene. The CDR3 consists of 12 residues. V was shortened by 0 bases and J by 7 bases, with 5 bases between the two germline ends. The CDR3 protein is CASSVDANEQFF. The CDR3 DNA is TGTGCCAGCAGCGTAGATGCGAATGAGCAGTTCTTC.

This clonotype was counted ten times or more. The chain combines TRBV7-2 with TRBJ2-7; D gene ambiguous. From germline, CDR1 is SGHTA and CDR2 FQGNSA. The CDR3 contains 12 residues. Trimming took 4 bases from V and 4 from J, leaving 8 bases between them. The CDR3 loop reads CASSSTRYEQYF. The CDR3 bases are TGTGCCAGCAGCTCGACTCGATACGAGCAGTACTTC. Looking up the rest from reference TRBV7-2 and TRBJ2-7 gives the full variable domain: GAGVSQSPSNKVTEKGKDVELRCDPISGHTALYWYRQSLGQGLEFLIYFQGNSAPDKSGLPSDRFSAERTGGSVSTLTIQRTQQEDSAVYLCASSSTRYEQYFGPGTRLTVT.

The rearrangement joins TRBV9 to TRBJ2-1; TRBD1 or TRBD2 may be the D gene (6 bases each). Germline-derived CDR1 and CDR2 are SGDLS and YYNGEE. V was trimmed by 7 bases and J by 4 bases, leaving 12 bases between them. The CDR3 runs 13 residues. CDR3: CASAEGVYNEQFF. As DNA, the CDR3 is TGTGCCAGCGCGGAGGGGGTTTACAATGAGCAGTTCTTC.

This clonotype occurred a few times. The rearrangement links TRBV19 to TRBJ2-2; the D gene is possibly TRBD1 (5 bases). CDR3 size: 18 residues. V was cut by 3 bases and J by 0 bases, with 17 bases left in between. Germline V gene lookup returns CDR1 LNHDA and CDR2 SQIVND (reference sequence). CDR3 residues: CASSIFVSDSSNTGELFF. DNA for the CDR3: TGTGCCAGTAGTATCTTCGTATCAGACAGTTCGAACACCGGGGAGCTGTTTTTT.

This clonotype occurred many times. The chain combines TRBV11-1 with TRBJ2-4; D is undetermined. The V end was cut by 0 bases, the J end by 7 bases, with 7 bases between. CDR1 and CDR2 from the germline V gene are SGHAT and FQDESV (reference sequence). The CDR3 is 13 residues long. The CDR3 region is CASSLALGNIQYF. The DNA for the CDR3 is TGTGCCAGCAGCTTAGCGCTAGGGAACATTCAGTACTTC. The full variable domain, rest sourced from reference TRBV11-1 and TRBJ2-4, is EAEVAQSPRYKITEKSQAVAFWCDPISGHATLYWYRQILGQGPELLVQFQDESVVDDSQLPKDRFSAERLKGVDSTLKIQPAELGDSAMYLCASSLALGNIQYFGAGTRLSVL.

This clonotype occurred many times. CDR3 amino acids: CATSGWEGMSYEQYF. The CDR3 DNA reads as TGTGCCACCAGTGGGTGGGAGGGTATGTCCTACGAGCAGTACTTC. The chain has TRBV15 and TRBJ2-7, with 7 bases identical to TRBD2. The ends lost 6 bases at V and 1 base at J; junction bases unmatched: 9. There are 15 residues in the CDR3. Germline V gene lookup returns CDR1 LNHNV and CDR2 YYDKDF (reference sequence).

Comment on this clonotype: This may stem from a read error, because a much larger clone lies one nucleotide away. The rearrangement links TRBV30 to TRBJ1-5; D gene ambiguous. V was clipped by 0 bases and J by 15 bases, with 12 bases between them. The CDR3 consists of 11 residues. Germline V gene sequence: CDR1 GTSNPN, CDR2 SVGIG (reference sequence). The CDR3 protein is CAWSVDTTRHF. CDR3 in DNA: TGTGCCTGGAGTGTCGACACGACCAGGCATTTT.

The table lists this clonotype with a few counts. This chain joins TRBV28 and TRBJ2-1; 14 bases agree with TRBD2. V gave up 4 bases and J gave up 7 bases; unmatched junction bases: 3. The CDR3 has 15 residues. Germline V lookup: CDR1 MDHEN, CDR2 SYDVKM. Here the CDR3 reads CASSWTSGRRNEQFF. CDR3 DNA: TGTGCCAGCAGTTGGACTAGCGGGAGGAGGAATGAGCAGTTCTTC.

This clonotype was detected many times. This rearrangement joins TRBV6-5 to TRBJ1-1, with TRBD1 matching over 9 bases. Unmatched junction bases numbered 8, after V lost 2 bases and J lost 1 base. Germline V gives CDR1 MNHEY, CDR2 SVGAGI. The CDR3 is 17 amino acids. CDR3 bases: TGTGCCAGCAGTTACCGACGGACAGGGGAAAGGAACACTGAAGCTTTCTTT. Its translation is CASSYRRTGERNTEAFF.

This clonotype was recorded many times. J is TRBJ2-1 and V is TRBV28; D remains ambiguous. Trimming removed 4 bases from V and 0 bases from J, with 13 bases in between. Germline V gene sequence: CDR1 MDHEN, CDR2 SYDVKM. The CDR3 is 16 residues long. Here the CDR3 reads CASSSKRPSSYNEQFF. CDR3 coding DNA: TGTGCCAGCAGTTCCAAACGGCCGAGCTCCTACAATGAGCAGTTCTTC.

This clonotype showed up many times. The chain links TRBV15 to TRBJ2-7, with D uncertain. Trimming removed 5 bases from V and 1 base from J, with 9 bases in between. The CDR3 spans 13 residues. Germline V gene data show CDR1 as LNHNV and CDR2 as YYDKDF (reference sequence). CDR3 DNA sequence: TGTGCCACCAGCTCAGGAGCATCCTACGAGCAGTACTTC. This gives the protein CATSSGASYEQYF.

The table lists this clonotype with many counts. CDR3: CASGPGSEAFF. The CDR3 region has the DNA TGTGCCAGCGGCCCCGGGTCCGAAGCTTTCTTT. This rearrangement joins TRBV27 to TRBJ1-1; D ambiguous. Trimming shortened V by 8 bases and J by 8 bases, and 12 bases separated the two germline ends. The CDR3 covers 11 residues. Germline assignment: CDR1 MNHEY and CDR2 SMNVEV (reference sequence).

This chain uses TRBV9 with TRBJ2-2, with 8 bases fitting TRBD2. Per the germline V gene, CDR1 is SGDLS and CDR2 is YYNGEE. The ends lost 6 bases at V and 6 bases at J; junction bases unmatched: 7. The CDR3 loop spans 14 amino acids. The CDR3: CASNPGGAAGELFF. Here the CDR3 DNA reads TGTGCCAGCAACCCGGGGGGGGCCGCCGGGGAGCTGTTTTTT.

This clonotype was picked up many times. This chain connects TRBV5-1 to TRBJ2-2; 12 bases are a match to TRBD2. J was trimmed by 4 bases and V by 4 bases; bases with no gene match: 5. Germline assignment: CDR1 SGHRS and CDR2 YFSETQ. CDR3 length equals 16 residues. CDR3 residues: CASSPLLAGGTGELFF. The CDR3 region has the DNA TGCGCCAGCAGCCCCTTACTAGCGGGGGGCACCGGGGAGCTGTTTTTT.

This clonotype showed up just a few times. The rearrangement links TRBV7-9 to TRBJ2-4, with D tentatively TRBD1 or TRBD2 (7 bases each). Germline assignment: CDR1 SEHNR and CDR2 FQNEAQ (reference sequence). Trimming cost V 3 bases and J 1 base, with 10 bases left between them. CDR3 length equals 15 residues. Here the CDR3 reads CASSFQGGAKNIQYF. CDR3 bases: TGTGCCAGCAGCTTCCAGGGGGGGGCCAAAAACATTCAGTACTTC.

This clonotype was counted ten times or more. This rearrangement joins TRBV7-9 to TRBJ2-1; unclear D gene. The V end lost 0 bases, the J end lost 8 bases, and 11 bases lay between the germline ends. Germline V gives CDR1 SEHNR, CDR2 FQNEAQ (reference sequence). CDR3 size: 14 residues. CDR3 nucleotides: TGTGCCAGCAGCTTAGCGCTCCGGGCGGATGAGCAGTTCTTC. Its protein product is CASSLALRADEQFF.

In its sample, this clonotype was seen many times. The rearrangement links TRBV27 to TRBJ2-7; tentatively, D is TRBD2 (6 bases). The germline V gene encodes CDR1 MNHEY and CDR2 SMNVEV (reference sequence). This CDR3 region has 13 residues. V shed 3 bases and J shed 1 base, with 7 bases lying between them. The CDR3: CASSFAGSYEQYF. The CDR3 DNA reads TGTGCCAGCAGTTTCGCGGGATCCTACGAGCAGTACTTC.

This chain connects TRBV27 to TRBJ2-1; 13 bases agree with TRBD2. This CDR3 is 15 amino acids long. Germline-derived CDR1 and CDR2 are MNHEY and SMNVEV (reference sequence). Trimming took 7 bases from V and 3 from J; bases not matched to a gene: 3. The CDR3 loop is CASIGLAGDYNEQFF. As DNA, the CDR3 is TGTGCCAGCATCGGACTAGCGGGAGACTACAATGAGCAGTTCTTC.

The chain uses TRBV12-3 or TRBV12-4 and TRBJ2-1; 10 bases line up with TRBD2. The J segment lost 5 bases and the V segment lost 2 bases, leaving 6 bases of the junction unmatched. The CDR3 is 16 amino acids. CDR3 DNA sequence: TGTGCCAGCAGTTTAAGACCAGCGGGAGGGAACAATGAGCAGTTCTTC. Encoded protein: CASSLRPAGGNNEQFF.